This T cell receptor beta chain was captured by sequencing in a study of blood T cell repertoires in COVID-19. Study-level background: Some COVID-19 samples were acute and others convalescent; all came from the United States, Italy and Spain. The cDNA or gDNA used as material had been derived from T cells, B-cell-depleted T cells, or PBMCs.

As handled by the study authors: Reference gene primer amplification gave nucleated cell count estimates. The protocol was immunoSEQ multiplex PCR, while the TCRdb copy is restricted to in-frame clones and leaves out a portion. That table is the source of V, J and clone size, and D and trimming were worked out from the DNA. The data contain hundreds of thousands of clones, around 84% of them singletons. Sequencing was done on a sample of peripheral blood. The TCR comes from a woman older than 75 with active or convalescent COVID-19.

The CDR3 here is CASSRTKRDEQFF. The DNA of the CDR3 is TGTGCCAGTAGTAGGACAAAAAGGGATGAGCAGTTCTTC. J is TRBJ2-1 and V is TRBV19, with a weak D call TRBD1 (5 bases). Per the germline V gene, CDR1 is LNHDA and CDR2 is SQIVND (reference sequence). The CDR3 is made up of 13 amino acids. V was shortened by 4 bases and J by 8 bases, with 12 bases between the two germline ends.